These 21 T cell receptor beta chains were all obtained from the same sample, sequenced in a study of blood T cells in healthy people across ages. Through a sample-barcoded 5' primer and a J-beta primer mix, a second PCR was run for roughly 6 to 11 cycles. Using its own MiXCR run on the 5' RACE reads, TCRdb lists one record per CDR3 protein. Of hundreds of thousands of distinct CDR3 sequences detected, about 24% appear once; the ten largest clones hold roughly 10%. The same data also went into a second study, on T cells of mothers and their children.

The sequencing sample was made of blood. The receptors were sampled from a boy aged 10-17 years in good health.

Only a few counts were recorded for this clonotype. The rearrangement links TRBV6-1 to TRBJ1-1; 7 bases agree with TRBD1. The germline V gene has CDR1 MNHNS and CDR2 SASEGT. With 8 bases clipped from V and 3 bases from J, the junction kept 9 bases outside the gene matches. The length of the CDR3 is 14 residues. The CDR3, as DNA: TGTGCCAGCTCCATCGTCAGGGGGGACACTGAAGCTTTCTTT. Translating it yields CASSIVRGDTEAFF.

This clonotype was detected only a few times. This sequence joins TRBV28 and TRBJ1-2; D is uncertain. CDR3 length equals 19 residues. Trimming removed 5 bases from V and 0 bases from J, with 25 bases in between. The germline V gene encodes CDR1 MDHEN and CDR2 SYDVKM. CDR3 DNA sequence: TGTGCCAGCAGTCCAATATTACTTCTCTCAAAATGGTCTAACTATGGCTACACCTTC. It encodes CASSPILLLSKWSNYGYTF.

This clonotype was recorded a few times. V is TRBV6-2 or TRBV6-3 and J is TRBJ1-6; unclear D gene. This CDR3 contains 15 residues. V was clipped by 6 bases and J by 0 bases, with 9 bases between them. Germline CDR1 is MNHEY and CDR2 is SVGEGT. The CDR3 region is CASSILSSYNSPLHF. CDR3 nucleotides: TGTGCCAGCAGCATACTCAGCTCCTATAATTCACCCCTCCACTTT.

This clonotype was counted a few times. This CDR3 is CASSFRQRRAGELFF. The CDR3 DNA follows: TGTGCCAGCAGTTTCCGGCAGAGGCGGGCCGGGGAGCTGTTTTTT. This chain uses TRBV12-3 or TRBV12-4 with TRBJ2-2; possibly TRBD2 for D (5 bases). The CDR3 has 15 residues. V shed 3 bases and J shed 6 bases, with 14 bases lying between them.

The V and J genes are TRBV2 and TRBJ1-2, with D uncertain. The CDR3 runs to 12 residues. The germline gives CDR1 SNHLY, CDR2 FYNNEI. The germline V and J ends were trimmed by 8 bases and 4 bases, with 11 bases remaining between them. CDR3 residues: CASRHVSYGYTF. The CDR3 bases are TGTGCCAGCCGGCACGTGTCCTATGGCTACACCTTC.

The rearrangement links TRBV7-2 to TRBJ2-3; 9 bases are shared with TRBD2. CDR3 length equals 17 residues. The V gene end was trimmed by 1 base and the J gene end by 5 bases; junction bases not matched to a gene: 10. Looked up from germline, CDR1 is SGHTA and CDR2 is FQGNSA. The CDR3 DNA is TGTGCCAGCAGCTTAGTGGGGCTAGCGGGAAAAATAGATACGCAGTATTTT. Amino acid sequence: CASSLVGLAGKIDTQYF.

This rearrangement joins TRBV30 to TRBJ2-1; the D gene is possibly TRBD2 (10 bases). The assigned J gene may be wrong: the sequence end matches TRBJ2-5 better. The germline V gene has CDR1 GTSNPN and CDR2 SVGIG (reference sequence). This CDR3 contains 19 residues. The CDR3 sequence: CAWSRDRVTGTSEQETQYF. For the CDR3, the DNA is TGTGCCTGGAGTCGGGACAGGGTAACCGGGACTAGCGAGCAAGAGACCCAGTACTTC.

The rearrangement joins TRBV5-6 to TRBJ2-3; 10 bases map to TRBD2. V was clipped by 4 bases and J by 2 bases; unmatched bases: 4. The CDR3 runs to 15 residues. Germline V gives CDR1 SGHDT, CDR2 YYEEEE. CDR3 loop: CASSPGLAVTDTQYF. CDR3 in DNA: TGTGCCAGCAGCCCCGGACTAGCGGTCACAGATACGCAGTATTTT.

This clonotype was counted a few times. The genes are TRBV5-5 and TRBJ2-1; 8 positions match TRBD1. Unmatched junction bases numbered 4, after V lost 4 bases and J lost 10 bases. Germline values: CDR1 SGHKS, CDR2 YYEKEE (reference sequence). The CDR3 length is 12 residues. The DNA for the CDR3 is TGTGCCAGCAGCCGGACAGGGTTCGAGCAGTTCTTC. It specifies CASSRTGFEQFF.

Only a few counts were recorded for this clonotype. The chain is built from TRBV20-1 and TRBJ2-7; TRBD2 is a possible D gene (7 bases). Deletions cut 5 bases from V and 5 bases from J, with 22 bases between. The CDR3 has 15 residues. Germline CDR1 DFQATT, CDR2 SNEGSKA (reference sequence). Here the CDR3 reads CSAQPRTGRADEQYF. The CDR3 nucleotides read TGCAGTGCTCAACCCCGAACAGGGAGGGCGGACGAGCAGTACTTC.

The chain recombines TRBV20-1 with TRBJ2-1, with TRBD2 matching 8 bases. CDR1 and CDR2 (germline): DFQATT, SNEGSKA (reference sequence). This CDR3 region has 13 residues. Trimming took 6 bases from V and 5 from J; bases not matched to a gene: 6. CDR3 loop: CSASRGADNEQFF. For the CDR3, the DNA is TGCAGTGCCTCGCGGGGGGCGGACAATGAGCAGTTCTTC.

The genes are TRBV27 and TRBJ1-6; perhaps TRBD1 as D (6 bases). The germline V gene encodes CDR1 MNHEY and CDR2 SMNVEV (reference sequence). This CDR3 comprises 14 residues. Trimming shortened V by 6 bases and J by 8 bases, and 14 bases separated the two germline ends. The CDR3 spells CASRRAGEDSPLHF. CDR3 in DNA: TGTGCCAGCAGACGGGCAGGGGAGGATTCACCCCTCCACTTT.

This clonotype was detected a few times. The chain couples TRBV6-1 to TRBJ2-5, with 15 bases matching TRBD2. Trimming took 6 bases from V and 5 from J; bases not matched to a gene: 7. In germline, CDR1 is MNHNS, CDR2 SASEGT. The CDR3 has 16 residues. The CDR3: CASRPGLAGGTETQYF. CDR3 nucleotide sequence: TGTGCCAGCAGACCGGGACTAGCGGGGGGAACGGAGACCCAGTACTTC.

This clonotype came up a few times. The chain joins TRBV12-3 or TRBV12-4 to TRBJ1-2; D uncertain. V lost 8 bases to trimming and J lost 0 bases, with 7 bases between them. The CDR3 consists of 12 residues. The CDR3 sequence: CASLQANYGYTF. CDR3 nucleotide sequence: TGTGCCAGCCTGCAGGCTAACTATGGCTACACCTTC.

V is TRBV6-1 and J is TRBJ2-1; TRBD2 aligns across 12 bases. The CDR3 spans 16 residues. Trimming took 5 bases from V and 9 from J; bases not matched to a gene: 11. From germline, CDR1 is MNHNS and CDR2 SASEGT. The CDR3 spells CASSLNLAGGPSEQFF. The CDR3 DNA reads TGTGCCAGCAGTCTCAATCTAGCGGGAGGGCCATCTGAGCAGTTCTTC.

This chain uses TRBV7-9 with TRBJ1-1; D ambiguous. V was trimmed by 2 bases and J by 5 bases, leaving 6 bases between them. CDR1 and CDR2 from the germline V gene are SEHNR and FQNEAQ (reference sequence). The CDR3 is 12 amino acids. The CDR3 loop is CASSLRTTEAFF. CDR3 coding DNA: TGTGCCAGCAGCTTACGCACAACTGAAGCTTTCTTT.

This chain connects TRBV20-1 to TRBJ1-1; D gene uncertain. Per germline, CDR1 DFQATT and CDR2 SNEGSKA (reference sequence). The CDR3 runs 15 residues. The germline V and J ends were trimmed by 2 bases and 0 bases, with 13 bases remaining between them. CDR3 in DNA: TGCAGTGCTAGAAATCGAGTAGGGATGAACACTGAAGCTTTCTTT. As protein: CSARNRVGMNTEAFF.

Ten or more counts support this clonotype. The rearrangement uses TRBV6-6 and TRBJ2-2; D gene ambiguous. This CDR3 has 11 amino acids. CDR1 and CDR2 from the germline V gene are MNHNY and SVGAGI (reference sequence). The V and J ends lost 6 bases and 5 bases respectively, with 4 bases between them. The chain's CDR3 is CASRGTGELFF. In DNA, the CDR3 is TGTGCCAGCAGGGGGACCGGGGAGCTGTTTTTT.

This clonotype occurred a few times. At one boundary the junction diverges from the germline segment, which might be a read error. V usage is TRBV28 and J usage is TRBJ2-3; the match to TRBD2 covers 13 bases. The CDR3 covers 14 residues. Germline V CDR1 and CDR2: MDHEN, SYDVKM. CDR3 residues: CASSIGLAGVTLVF. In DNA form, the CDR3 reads TGTGCCAGCAGTATAGGACTAGCGGGGGTTACTCTGGTTTTT.

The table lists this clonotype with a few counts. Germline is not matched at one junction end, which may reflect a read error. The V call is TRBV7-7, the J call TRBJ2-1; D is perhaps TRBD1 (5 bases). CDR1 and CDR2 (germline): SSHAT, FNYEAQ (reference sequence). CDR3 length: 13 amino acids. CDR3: CASSAQGLNEQFF. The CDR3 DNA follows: TGTGCTAGCAGCGCCCAGGGATTGAATGAGCAGTTCTTC.

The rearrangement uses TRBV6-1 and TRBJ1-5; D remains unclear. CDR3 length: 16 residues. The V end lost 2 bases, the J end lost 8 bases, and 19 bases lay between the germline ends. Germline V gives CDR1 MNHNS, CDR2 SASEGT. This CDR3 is CASSEFGPRFWEPQHF. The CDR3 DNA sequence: TGTGCCAGCAGTGAATTCGGGCCCCGGTTTTGGGAGCCCCAGCATTTT.